The TCR beta chain under discussion was sequenced for a study of cytomegalovirus exposure and HLA in healthy donors. This clone has more than one count but fewer than ten. The CDR3 has 14 residues. Germline CDR1 is MNHEY and CDR2 is SMNVEV (reference sequence). V lost 4 bases, J lost 4 bases, and 13 bases lay in between. The study ran its PCR with 60 Vbeta and 13 Jbeta primers. Libraries were prepared by immunoSEQ multiplex PCR; TCRdb keeps only in-frame clonotypes and omits some of them. This sample yields more than 95,000 clones, of which approximately 69% are seen a single time; roughly 12% belongs to the top ten.

The sequenced sample consisted of PBMCs. The chain recombines TRBV27 with TRBJ1-2; TRBD1 is a possible D gene (5 bases). This receptor was obtained from a woman aged 45-59 years in good health and CMV-seropositive. The DNA of the CDR3 is TGTGCCAGCAGTTCTAGGGGCAGGGCCTATGGCTACACCTTC. Protein sequence: CASSSRGRAYGYTF.